The 26 T cell receptor beta chains below all came from one sample that was sequenced in a study of blood T cell repertoires in COVID-19 (TCRdb year 2020). Library preparation was by the immunoSEQ multiplex PCR assay. The table was pulled from immuneACCESS by TCRdb, which kept in-frame rearrangements only. Such tables lose some clones; where checked, under half of the loss comes from unresolved V genes, and the rest has no known cause. In this sample the table shows about 200,000 clones, about 85% of which occur a single time. Clones ranked in the top ten supply less than 5.5% of the sample. Sequencing used peripheral blood. The receptor source for this set is a woman at least 80 years old with acute or convalescent COVID-19.

This chain joins TRBV30 and TRBJ2-7; a weak D match, TRBD2 (5 bases). The CDR3 contains 15 residues. Germline V CDR1 and CDR2: GTSNPN, SVGIG (reference sequence). With 2 bases removed from V and 0 bases from J, the gap between germline ends came to 14 bases. The DNA for the CDR3 is TGTGCCTGGAGTCTGCGAGGGAGTGGCTCCTACGAGCAGTACTTC. This gives the protein CAWSLRGSGSYEQYF. Complete variable domain (other parts from reference TRBV30 and TRBJ2-7): SQTIHQWPATLVQPVGSPLSLECTVEGTSNPNLYWYRQAAGRGLQLLFYSVGIGQISSEVPQNLSASRPQDRQFILSSKKLLLSDSGFYLCAWSLRGSGSYEQYFGPGTRLTVT.

This chain connects TRBV29-1 to TRBJ2-1; TRBD1 aligns across 12 bases. The CDR3 has 14 residues. Germline lookup yields CDR1 SQVTM and CDR2 ANQGSEA. The DNA for the CDR3 is TGCACCGGGACAGGGGGCTTTCCCTACAATGAGCAGTTCTTC. Residues: CTGTGGFPYNEQFF.

The chain joins TRBV7-3 to TRBJ2-1; maybe TRBD2 (6 bases). This CDR3 is 16 amino acids long. The germline CDR1 and CDR2 sequences are SGHTA and FQGTGA. The V and J ends lost 5 bases and 0 bases respectively, with 14 bases between them. CDR3 sequence: CASSRSGAGSYNEQFF. The DNA for the CDR3 is TGTGCCAGCAGCCGGAGCGGAGCGGGCTCCTACAATGAGCAGTTCTTC.

This chain connects TRBV5-1 to TRBJ2-5, with a weak D call TRBD2 (6 bases). Trimming left V 2 bases short and J 5 bases short, with 19 bases between. The CDR3 spans 16 residues. Germline V lookup: CDR1 SGHRS, CDR2 YFSETQ. The CDR3 DNA sequence: TGCGCCAGCAGCTTCGGACCTCCCCCGGGGGTGGAGACCCAGTACTTC. This encodes CASSFGPPPGVETQYF.

V is TRBV28 and J is TRBJ2-3; 11 bases are a match to TRBD2. V was pared by 4 bases and J by 2 bases, with 2 bases of the junction left unmatched. The CDR3 totals 15 residues. Per germline, CDR1 MDHEN and CDR2 SYDVKM. The CDR3 bases are TGTGCCAGCAGTTCTAGCGGGAGGCTCACAGATACGCAGTATTTT. This translates into CASSSSGRLTDTQYF.

The chain joins TRBV7-2 to TRBJ2-7; D uncertain. Germline CDR1 and CDR2: SGHTA and FQGNSA. The germline V and J ends were trimmed by 3 bases and 3 bases, with 15 bases remaining between them. The CDR3 contains 15 residues. CDR3 nucleotide sequence: TGTGCCAGCAGCTTGGTTACTCTAGTAGTCTACGAGCAGTACTTC. This encodes CASSLVTLVVYEQYF.

The rearrangement uses TRBV29-1 and TRBJ2-3; weak D call: TRBD2 (6 bases). Per the germline V gene, CDR1 is SQVTM and CDR2 is ANQGSEA. The length of the CDR3 is 12 residues. The V and J ends lost 6 bases and 3 bases respectively, with 10 bases between them. CDR3 loop: CSVGGGTDTQYF. The CDR3 DNA follows: TGCAGCGTGGGGGGTGGGACAGATACGCAGTATTTT.

The rearrangement uses TRBV7-8 and TRBJ1-5, with 8 bases aligning to TRBD1. Trimming removed 3 bases from V and 3 bases from J; junction bases left unmatched: 4. Germline loops: CDR1 SGHVS, CDR2 FQNEAQ. The CDR3 sequence is 15 residues long. CDR3 amino acids: CASSLTGAANQPQHF. The CDR3 DNA sequence: TGTGCCAGCAGCTTGACAGGGGCCGCCAATCAGCCCCAGCATTTT.

The chain links TRBV15 to TRBJ2-1; D is perhaps TRBD2 (6 bases). Germline CDR1 LNHNV, CDR2 YYDKDF (reference sequence). CDR3 length: 15 residues. V shed 8 bases and J shed 4 bases, with 18 bases lying between them. CDR3: CATSLGGIGYNEQFF. The CDR3 coding sequence is TGTGCCACCTCCCTGGGCGGGATTGGGTACAATGAGCAGTTCTTC.

This chain links TRBV12-5 with TRBJ2-3; 8 positions agree with TRBD2. Trimming at V came to 3 bases and at J to 4 bases, leaving 12 bases not matched to a gene. There are 17 residues in the CDR3. Germline-derived CDR1 and CDR2 are LGHNT and FRNRAP. The CDR3 is CASGFVGTRGSPDTQYF. In nucleotides, the CDR3 is TGTGCTAGTGGTTTCGTCGGGACTAGAGGTTCCCCAGATACGCAGTATTTT.

The rearrangement uses TRBV28 and TRBJ2-3; TRBD2 aligns across 7 bases. Germline V gene sequence: CDR1 MDHEN, CDR2 SYDVKM. J gave up 1 base and V 4 bases, and 17 bases lay outside the gene matches. The CDR3 spans 19 residues. CDR3 in amino acids: CASSYSSRLAARGTDTQYF. CDR3 coding DNA: TGTGCCAGCAGTTACTCCTCGCGGCTAGCGGCCAGAGGCACAGATACGCAGTATTTT.

The gene calls are TRBV5-6 and TRBJ1-1, with no clear D. Deletions cut 2 bases from V and 3 bases from J, with 11 bases between. Germline CDR1 is SGHDT and CDR2 is YYEEEE. CDR3 size: 14 residues. CDR3 sequence reads: CASSFLKSDTEAFF. The CDR3 DNA sequence: TGTGCCAGCAGCTTCTTGAAGTCGGACACTGAAGCTTTCTTT.

The CDR3 nucleotides read TGCGCCAGCAAAGTGGCGGGGGGTGAAAAACTGTTTTTT. Translated: CASKVAGGEKLFF. V gene TRBV5-1 combines with J gene TRBJ1-4; TRBD1 might be the D (5 bases). V dropped 6 bases and J dropped 7 bases, with 13 bases sitting between them. The CDR3 has 13 amino acids. In germline, CDR1 is SGHRS, CDR2 YFSETQ. The whole variable domain, remainder taken from reference TRBV5-1 and TRBJ1-4, is KAGVTQTPRYLIKTRGQQVTLSCSPISGHRSVSWYQQTPGQGLQFLFEYFSETQRNKGNFPGRFSGRQFSNSRSEMNVSTLELGDSALYLCASKVAGGEKLFFGSGTQLSVL.

This rearrangement joins TRBV29-1 to TRBJ1-1, with 9 bases aligning to TRBD1. The CDR3 contains 13 residues. In germline, CDR1 is SQVTM, CDR2 ANQGSEA. V lost 6 bases and J lost 5; bases outside the gene matches: 7. Written as DNA, the CDR3 is TGCAGCGTCTACCGGGACAGGGTGACTGAAGCTTTCTTT. Encoded protein: CSVYRDRVTEAFF.

The chain carries TRBV4-1 and TRBJ2-5; 12 bases are shared with TRBD2. This CDR3 comprises 18 residues. The trim removed 2 bases at V and 0 bases at J, leaving 7 bases unmatched. Germline CDR1 and CDR2: MGHRA and YSYEKL. The CDR3 nucleotides are TGCGCCAGCAGCCAAAGCGCCGGACTAGCGGGGAACCAAGAGACCCAGTACTTC. As protein: CASSQSAGLAGNQETQYF.

This clone was found once. CDR3 protein: CASSDRESGTRGYNEQFF. The DNA for the CDR3 is TGCGCCAGCAGTGATCGGGAGTCCGGGACTAGAGGGTACAATGAGCAGTTCTTC. The chain has TRBV10-1 and TRBJ2-1; 8 nucleotides align to TRBD2. Per the germline V gene, CDR1 is WNHNN and CDR2 is SYGVQD (reference sequence). V trimming: 3 bases; J trimming: 4 bases; junction bases outside the gene matches: 14. CDR3 length equals 18 residues.

In DNA form, the CDR3 reads TGCGCCAGCAGCTGGGGGGGGACGGAGACCCAGTACTTC. This codes for CASSWGGTETQYF. The V gene is TRBV5-1, the J gene TRBJ2-5, with 7 bases matching TRBD2. Trimming took 3 bases from V and 5 from J; bases not matched to a gene: 4. Germline CDR1 reads SGHRS; CDR2 reads YFSETQ. The CDR3 extends over 13 amino acids. Together with reference TRBV5-1 and TRBJ2-5, the CDR3 gives the full variable domain: KAGVTQTPRYLIKTRGQQVTLSCSPISGHRSVSWYQQTPGQGLQFLFEYFSETQRNKGNFPGRFSGRQFSNSRSEMNVSTLELGDSALYLCASSWGGTETQYFGPGTRLLVL.

This chain links TRBV5-5 with TRBJ1-1, with unresolved D. Per the germline V gene, CDR1 is SGHKS and CDR2 is YYEKEE (reference sequence). The CDR3 loop spans 14 amino acids. The V and J ends lost 2 bases and 5 bases respectively, with 13 bases between them. The CDR3 DNA follows: TGTGCCAGCAGCTTCGAGACACGGGAGACTGAAGCTTTCTTT. Translated, it gives CASSFETRETEAFF.

J is TRBJ2-1 and V is TRBV9; D may be TRBD2 (6 bases). The V gene lost 4 bases and the J gene lost 7 bases, with 9 bases spanning the gap. Germline V lookup: CDR1 SGDLS, CDR2 YYNGEE. The CDR3 covers 12 residues. The CDR3 region has the DNA TGTGCCAGCAGCCTTAGCGGTAATGAGCAGTTCTTC. Residues: CASSLSGNEQFF.

This chain uses TRBV28 with TRBJ1-5; a weak D match, TRBD1 (5 bases). CDR1 is MDHEN, CDR2 SYDVKM, per germline. V lost 6 bases to trimming and J lost 4 bases, with 10 bases between them. The CDR3 loop spans 13 amino acids. CDR3 nucleotides: TGTGCCAGCAGAGGGGAATGGAATCAGCCCCAGCATTTT. Translation: CASRGEWNQPQHF.

The chain employs TRBV7-8 and TRBJ1-6, with D possibly being TRBD1 (5 bases). The CDR3 has 17 residues. From germline, CDR1 is SGHVS and CDR2 FQNEAQ. The V gene lost 1 base and the J gene lost 9 bases, with 19 bases spanning the gap. The CDR3 sequence: CASSLGGGGAGGSPLHF. The DNA for the CDR3 is TGTGCCAGCAGCTTAGGGGGGGGAGGGGCTGGTGGTTCACCCCTCCACTTT.

The rearrangement links TRBV6-6 to TRBJ2-7; the D gene is possibly TRBD1 (5 bases). V was shortened by 2 bases and J by 4 bases, with 18 bases between the two germline ends. This CDR3 has 16 residues. Germline values: CDR1 MNHNY, CDR2 SVGAGI (reference sequence). CDR3 DNA sequence: TGTGCCAGCAGTTACGGTCCCCGTGGACAAACTTACGAGCAGTACTTC. Translation gives CASSYGPRGQTYEQYF.

V and J are TRBV19 and TRBJ2-3; D might be TRBD2 (6 bases). This CDR3 is built from 16 residues. Germline V gene data show CDR1 as LNHDA and CDR2 as SQIVND (reference sequence). V was cut by 3 bases and J by 1 base, with 14 bases left in between. CDR3 amino acids: CASSIAGGTGTDTQYF. CDR3 bases: TGTGCCAGTAGTATTGCGGGCGGGACGGGCACAGATACGCAGTATTTT.

The chain's CDR3 is CASSQDGPSGSKFREQFF. In DNA form, the CDR3 reads TGCGCCAGCAGCCAAGATGGGCCTAGCGGGAGTAAATTCAGAGAGCAGTTCTTC. The chain couples TRBV4-1 to TRBJ2-1, with 10 nucleotides matching TRBD2. The length of the CDR3 is 18 residues. The ends lost 0 bases at V and 10 bases at J; junction bases unmatched: 15. From germline, CDR1 is MGHRA and CDR2 YSYEKL.

J is TRBJ1-5 and V is TRBV4-2; perhaps TRBD1 as D (6 bases). This CDR3 has 14 amino acids. V was cut by 4 bases and J by 5 bases, with 12 bases left in between. CDR1 LGHNA and CDR2 YNFKEQ come from the germline V gene. CDR3 amino acids: CASSPDSTYQPQHF. The DNA for the CDR3 is TGTGCCAGCAGCCCGGACAGTACCTATCAGCCCCAGCATTTT.

This chain uses TRBV15 with TRBJ2-5; D is perhaps TRBD1 (7 bases). The CDR3 is made up of 15 amino acids. Deletions cut 2 bases from V and 2 bases from J, with 12 bases between. Per the germline V gene, CDR1 is LNHNV and CDR2 is YYDKDF (reference sequence). The CDR3 is CATSRWGDRQETQYF. The CDR3 bases are TGTGCCACCAGCAGATGGGGGGACAGACAAGAGACCCAGTACTTC.